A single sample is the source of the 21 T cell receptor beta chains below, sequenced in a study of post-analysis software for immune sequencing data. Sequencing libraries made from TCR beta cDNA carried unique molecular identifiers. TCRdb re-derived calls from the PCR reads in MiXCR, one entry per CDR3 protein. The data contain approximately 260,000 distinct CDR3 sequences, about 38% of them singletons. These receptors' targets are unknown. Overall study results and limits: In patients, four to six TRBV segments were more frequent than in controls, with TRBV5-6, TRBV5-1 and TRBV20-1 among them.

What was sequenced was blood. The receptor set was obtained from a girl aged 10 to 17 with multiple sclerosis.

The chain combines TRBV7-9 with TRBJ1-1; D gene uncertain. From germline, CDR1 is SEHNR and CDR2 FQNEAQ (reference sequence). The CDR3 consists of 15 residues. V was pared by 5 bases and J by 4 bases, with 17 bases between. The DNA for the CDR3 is TGTGCCAGCAGCCTCGAGTCCCCTTCGAGCACTGAAGCTTTCTTT. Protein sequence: CASSLESPSSTEAFF.

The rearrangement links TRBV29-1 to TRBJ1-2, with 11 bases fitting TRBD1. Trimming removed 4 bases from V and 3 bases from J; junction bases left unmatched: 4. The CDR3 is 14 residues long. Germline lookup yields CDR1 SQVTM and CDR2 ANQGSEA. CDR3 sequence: CSVGTGGEDYGYTF. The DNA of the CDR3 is TGCAGCGTTGGGACAGGGGGCGAGGACTATGGCTACACCTTC.

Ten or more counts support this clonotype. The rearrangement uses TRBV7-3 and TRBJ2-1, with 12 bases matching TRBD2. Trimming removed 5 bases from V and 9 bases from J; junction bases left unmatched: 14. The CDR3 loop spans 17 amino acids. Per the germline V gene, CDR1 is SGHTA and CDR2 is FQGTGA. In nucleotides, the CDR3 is TGTGCCAGCAGCCAACGGGGAGGGCTAGCGGGAGGGGCTGAGCAGTTCTTC. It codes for CASSQRGGLAGGAEQFF.

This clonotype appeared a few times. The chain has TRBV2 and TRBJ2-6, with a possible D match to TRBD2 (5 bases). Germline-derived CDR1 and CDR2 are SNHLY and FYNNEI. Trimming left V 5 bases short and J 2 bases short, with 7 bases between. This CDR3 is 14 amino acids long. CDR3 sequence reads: CASSTSTGANVLTF. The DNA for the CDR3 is TGTGCCAGCAGTACTAGTACTGGGGCCAACGTCCTGACTTTC.

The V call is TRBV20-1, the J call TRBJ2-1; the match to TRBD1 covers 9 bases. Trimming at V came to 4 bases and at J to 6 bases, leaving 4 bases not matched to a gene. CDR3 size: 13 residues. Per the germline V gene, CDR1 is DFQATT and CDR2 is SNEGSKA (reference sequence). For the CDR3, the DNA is TGCAGTGCTACTCCGGACAGGGGCAATGAGCAGTTCTTC. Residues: CSATPDRGNEQFF.

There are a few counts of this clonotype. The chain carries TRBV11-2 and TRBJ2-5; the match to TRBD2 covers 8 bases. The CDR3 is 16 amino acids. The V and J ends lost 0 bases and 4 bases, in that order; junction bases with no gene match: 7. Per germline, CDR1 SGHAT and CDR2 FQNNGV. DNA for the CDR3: TGTGCCAGCAGCTTAGACCCGGGACTAGGCGGAGAGACCCAGTACTTC. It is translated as CASSLDPGLGGETQYF.

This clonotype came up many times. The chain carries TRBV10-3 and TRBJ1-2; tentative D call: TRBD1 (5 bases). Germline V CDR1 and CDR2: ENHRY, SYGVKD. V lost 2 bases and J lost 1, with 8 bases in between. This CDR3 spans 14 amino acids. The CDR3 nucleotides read TGTGCCATCAGTGAGGTGACAGTTAACTATGGCTACACCTTC. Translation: CAISEVTVNYGYTF.

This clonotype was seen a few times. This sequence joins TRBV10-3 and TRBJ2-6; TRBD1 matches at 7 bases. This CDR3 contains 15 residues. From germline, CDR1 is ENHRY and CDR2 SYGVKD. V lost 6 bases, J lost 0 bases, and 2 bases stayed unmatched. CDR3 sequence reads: CAISDRDSGANVLTF. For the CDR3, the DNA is TGTGCCATCAGCGACAGGGACTCTGGGGCCAACGTCCTGACTTTC.

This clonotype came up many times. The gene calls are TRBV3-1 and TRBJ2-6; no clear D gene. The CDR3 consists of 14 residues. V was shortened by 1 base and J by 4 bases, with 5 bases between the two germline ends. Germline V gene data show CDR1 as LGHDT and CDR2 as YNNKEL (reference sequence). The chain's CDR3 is CASSQVAGANVLTF. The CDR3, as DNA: TGTGCCAGCAGCCAAGTGGCAGGGGCCAACGTCCTGACTTTC.

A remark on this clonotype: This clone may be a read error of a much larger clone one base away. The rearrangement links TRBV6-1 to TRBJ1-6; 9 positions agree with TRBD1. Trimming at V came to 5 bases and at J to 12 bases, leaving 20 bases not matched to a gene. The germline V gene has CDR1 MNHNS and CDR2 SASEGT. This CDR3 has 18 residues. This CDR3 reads CASSRNTLMTGGQGPLHF. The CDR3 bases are TGTGCCAGCAGTCGGAATACCCTGATGACAGGGGGGCAGGGACCCCTCCACTTT.

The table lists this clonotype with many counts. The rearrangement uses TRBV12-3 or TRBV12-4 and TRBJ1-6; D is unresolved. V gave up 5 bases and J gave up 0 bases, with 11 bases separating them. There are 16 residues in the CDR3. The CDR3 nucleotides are TGTGCCAGCAGTGGACGGGTCAGCTCCTATAATTCACCCCTCCACTTT. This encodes CASSGRVSSYNSPLHF.

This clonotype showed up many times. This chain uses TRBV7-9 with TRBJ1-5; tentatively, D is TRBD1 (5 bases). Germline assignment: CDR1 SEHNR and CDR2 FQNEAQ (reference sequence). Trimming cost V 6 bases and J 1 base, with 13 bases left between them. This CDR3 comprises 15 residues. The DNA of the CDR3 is TGTGCCAGCAGTAGAGGCGAGGGGAGCAATCAGCCCCAGCATTTT. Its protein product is CASSRGEGSNQPQHF.

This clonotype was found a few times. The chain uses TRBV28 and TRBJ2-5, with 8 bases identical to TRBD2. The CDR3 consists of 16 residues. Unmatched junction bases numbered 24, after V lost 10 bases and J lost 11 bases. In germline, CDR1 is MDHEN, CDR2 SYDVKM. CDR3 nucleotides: TGTGCCACCCAACCGGGGAAGGCGGGGGGATACAATGAGCAGTACTTC. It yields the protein CATQPGKAGGYNEQYF. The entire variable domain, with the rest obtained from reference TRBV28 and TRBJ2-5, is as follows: DVKVTQSSRYLVKRTGEKVFLECVQDMDHENMFWYRQDPGLGLRLIYFSYDVKMKEKGDIPEGYSVSREKKERFSLILESASTNQTSMYLCATQPGKAGGYNEQYFGPGTRLLVL.

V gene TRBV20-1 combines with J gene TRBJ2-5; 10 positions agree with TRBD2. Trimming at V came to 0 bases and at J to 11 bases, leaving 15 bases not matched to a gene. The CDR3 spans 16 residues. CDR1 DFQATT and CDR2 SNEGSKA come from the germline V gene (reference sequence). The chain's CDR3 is CSARDPQRGGNNEQYF. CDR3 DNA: TGCAGTGCTAGAGATCCCCAGCGGGGGGGGAACAATGAGCAGTACTTC.

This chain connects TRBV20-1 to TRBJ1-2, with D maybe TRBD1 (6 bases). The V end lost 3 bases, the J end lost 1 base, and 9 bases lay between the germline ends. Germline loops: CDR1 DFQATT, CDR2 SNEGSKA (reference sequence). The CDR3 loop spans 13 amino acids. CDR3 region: CSASWGLNYGYTF. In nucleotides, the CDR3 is TGCAGTGCTAGTTGGGGGCTTAACTATGGCTACACCTTC.

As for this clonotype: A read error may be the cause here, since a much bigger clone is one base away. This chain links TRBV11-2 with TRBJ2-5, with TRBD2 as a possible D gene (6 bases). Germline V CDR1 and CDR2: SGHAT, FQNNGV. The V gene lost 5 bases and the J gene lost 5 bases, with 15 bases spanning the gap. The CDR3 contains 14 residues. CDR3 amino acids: CASSAATAGETQYF. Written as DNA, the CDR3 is TGTGCCAGCAGCGCAGCAACGGCGGGGGAGACCCAGTACTTC.

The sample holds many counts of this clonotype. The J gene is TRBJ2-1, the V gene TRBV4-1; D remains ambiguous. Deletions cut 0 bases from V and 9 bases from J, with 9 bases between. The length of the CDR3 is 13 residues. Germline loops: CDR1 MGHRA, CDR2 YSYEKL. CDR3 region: CASSQDLRGEQFF. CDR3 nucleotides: TGCGCCAGCAGCCAAGATCTACGAGGTGAGCAGTTCTTC.

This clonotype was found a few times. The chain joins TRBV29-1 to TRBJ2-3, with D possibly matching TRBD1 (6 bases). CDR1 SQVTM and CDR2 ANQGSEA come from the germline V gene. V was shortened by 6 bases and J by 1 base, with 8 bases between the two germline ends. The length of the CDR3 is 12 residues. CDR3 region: CSVNRGTDTQYF. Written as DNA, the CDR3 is TGCAGCGTCAACAGGGGCACAGATACGCAGTATTTT.

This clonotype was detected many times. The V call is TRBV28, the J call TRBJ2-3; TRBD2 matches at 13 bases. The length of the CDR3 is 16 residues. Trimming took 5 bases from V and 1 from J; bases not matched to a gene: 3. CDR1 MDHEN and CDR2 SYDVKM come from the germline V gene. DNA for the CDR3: TGTGCCAGCAGTCACGGGACTAGCGGGGGCACAGATACGCAGTATTTT. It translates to CASSHGTSGGTDTQYF.

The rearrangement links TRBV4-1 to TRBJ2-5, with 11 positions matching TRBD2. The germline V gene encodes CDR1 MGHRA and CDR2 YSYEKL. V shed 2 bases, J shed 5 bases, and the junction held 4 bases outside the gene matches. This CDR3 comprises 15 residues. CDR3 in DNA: TGCGCCAGCAGCCAACCACTAGCGGGAGTGGAGACCCAGTACTTC. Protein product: CASSQPLAGVETQYF.

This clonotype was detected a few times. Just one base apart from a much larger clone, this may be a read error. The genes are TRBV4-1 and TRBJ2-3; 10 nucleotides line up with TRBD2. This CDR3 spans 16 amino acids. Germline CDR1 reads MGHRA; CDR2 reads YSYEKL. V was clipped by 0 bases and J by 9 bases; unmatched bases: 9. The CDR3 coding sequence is TGCGCCAGCAGCCAAGAGGGACTAGCGAGTCCCACCACGCAGTATTTT. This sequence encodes CASSQEGLASPTTQYF.